This T cell receptor (beta chain) was identified during a study of graft-versus-host responses after intestinal transplantation. Study-wide results and limits: Allografts of one patient group, those with graft-donor T cell macrochimerism, had high graft-versus-host to host-versus-graft clonal ratios.

The protocol was immunoSEQ multiplex PCR, while the TCRdb copy is restricted to in-frame clones and leaves out a portion. This sample has around 14,000 clones, with roughly 30% found just once. CDR1 is SGHTA, CDR2 FQGTGA, per germline. Germline trimming cut 2 bases from V and 11 bases from J; bases unmatched to any gene: 14. The CDR3 spans 17 residues. The genes are TRBV7-3 and TRBJ2-1; 11 nucleotides agree with TRBD2. Sequenced material: alloreactive CD4+ T cells from a mixed lymphocyte reaction culture, taken before intestinal transplant. The subset: CFSE-low proliferating T cells sorted from approximately 6-day pre-transplant mixed lymphocyte reaction (GvH or HvG direction). The clonotype comes from a human patient who received an intestinal transplant. CDR3 loop: CASSLDGRGLAGGQQFF. The DNA for the CDR3 is TGTGCCAGCAGCTTAGATGGTCGGGGGCTAGCGGGAGGCCAGCAGTTCTTC.